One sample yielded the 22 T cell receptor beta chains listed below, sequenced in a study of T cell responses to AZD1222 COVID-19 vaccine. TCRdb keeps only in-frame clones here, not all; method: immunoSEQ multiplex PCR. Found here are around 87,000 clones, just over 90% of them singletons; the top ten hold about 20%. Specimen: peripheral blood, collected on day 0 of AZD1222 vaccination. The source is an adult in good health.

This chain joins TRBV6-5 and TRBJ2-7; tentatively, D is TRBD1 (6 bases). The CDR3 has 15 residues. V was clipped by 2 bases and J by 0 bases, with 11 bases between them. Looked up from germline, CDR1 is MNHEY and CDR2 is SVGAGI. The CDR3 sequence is CASSYDRSDSYEQYF. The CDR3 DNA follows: TGTGCCAGCAGTTACGACAGGAGCGACTCCTACGAGCAGTACTTC.

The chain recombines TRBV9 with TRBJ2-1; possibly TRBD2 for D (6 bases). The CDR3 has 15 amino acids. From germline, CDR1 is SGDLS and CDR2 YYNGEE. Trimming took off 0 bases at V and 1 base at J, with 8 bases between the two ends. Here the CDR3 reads CASSVDRESYNEQFF. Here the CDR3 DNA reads TGTGCCAGCAGCGTAGATCGGGAGTCCTACAATGAGCAGTTCTTC. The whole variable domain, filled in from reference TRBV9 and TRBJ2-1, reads DSGVTQTPKHLITATGQRVTLRCSPRSGDLSVYWYQQSLDQGLQFLIQYYNGEERAKGNILERFSAQQFPDLHSELNLSSLELGDSALYFCASSVDRESYNEQFFGPGTRLTVL.

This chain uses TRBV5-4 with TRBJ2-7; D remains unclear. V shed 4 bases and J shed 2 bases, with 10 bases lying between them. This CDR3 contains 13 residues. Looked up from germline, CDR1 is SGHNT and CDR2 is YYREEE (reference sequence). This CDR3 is CASSQRNTYEQYF. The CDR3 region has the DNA TGTGCCAGCAGCCAAAGGAATACCTACGAGCAGTACTTC.

CDR3 in DNA: TGTGCAACGGGGGAGGGGAGAACGACTGAAGCTTTCTTT. This gives the protein CATGEGRTTEAFF. This chain links TRBV19 with TRBJ1-1; TRBD1 is a possible D gene (5 bases). CDR3 length equals 13 residues. Germline assignment: CDR1 LNHDA and CDR2 SQIVND (reference sequence).

CDR3 coding DNA: TGTGCCAGCAGCACTCAGGGGGCGGAGGTCAATGAGCAGTTCTTC. It specifies CASSTQGAEVNEQFF. This chain uses TRBV5-4 with TRBJ2-1, with TRBD1 matching over 8 bases. This CDR3 region has 15 residues. From germline, CDR1 is SGHNT and CDR2 YYREEE (reference sequence). V gave up 4 bases and J gave up 6 bases; unmatched junction bases: 9.

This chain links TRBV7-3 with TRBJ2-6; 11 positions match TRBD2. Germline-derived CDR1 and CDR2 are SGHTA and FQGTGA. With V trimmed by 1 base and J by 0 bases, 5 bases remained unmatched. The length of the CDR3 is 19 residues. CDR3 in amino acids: CASSLMGTSGFSGANVLTF. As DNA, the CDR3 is TGTGCCAGCAGCTTAATGGGGACTAGCGGATTCTCTGGGGCCAACGTCCTGACTTTC. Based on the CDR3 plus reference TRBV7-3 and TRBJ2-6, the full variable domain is GAGVSQTPSNKVTEKGKYVELRCDPISGHTALYWYRQSLGQGPEFLIYFQGTGAADDSGLPNDRFFAVRPEGSVSTLKIQRTERGDSAVYLCASSLMGTSGFSGANVLTFGAGSRLTVL.

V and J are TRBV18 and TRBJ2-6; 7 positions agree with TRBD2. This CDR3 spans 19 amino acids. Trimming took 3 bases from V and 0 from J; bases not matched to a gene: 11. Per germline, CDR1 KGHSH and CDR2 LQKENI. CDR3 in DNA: TGTGCCAGCTCACCCCGGGATGCGGGGGACCACTCTGGGGCCAACGTCCTGACTTTC. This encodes CASSPRDAGDHSGANVLTF.

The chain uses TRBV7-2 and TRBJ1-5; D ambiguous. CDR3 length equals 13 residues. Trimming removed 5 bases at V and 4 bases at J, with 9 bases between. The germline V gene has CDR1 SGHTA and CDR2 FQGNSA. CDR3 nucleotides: TGTGCCAGCAGCACTGAACAGAATCAGCCCCAGCATTTT. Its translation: CASSTEQNQPQHF.

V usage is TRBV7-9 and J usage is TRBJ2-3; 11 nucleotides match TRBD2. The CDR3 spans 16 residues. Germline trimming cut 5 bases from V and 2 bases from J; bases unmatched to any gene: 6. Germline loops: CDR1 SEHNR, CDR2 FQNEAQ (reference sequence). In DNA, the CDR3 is TGTGCCAGCAGCACGGGACTAGCGGAGTTCACAGATACGCAGTATTTT. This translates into CASSTGLAEFTDTQYF.

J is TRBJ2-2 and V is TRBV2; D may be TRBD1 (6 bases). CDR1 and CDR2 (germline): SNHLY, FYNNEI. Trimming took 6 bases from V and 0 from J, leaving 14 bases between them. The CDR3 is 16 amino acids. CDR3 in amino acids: CASSLQGRANTGELFF. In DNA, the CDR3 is TGTGCCAGCAGCCTACAGGGTAGAGCGAACACCGGGGAGCTGTTTTTT.

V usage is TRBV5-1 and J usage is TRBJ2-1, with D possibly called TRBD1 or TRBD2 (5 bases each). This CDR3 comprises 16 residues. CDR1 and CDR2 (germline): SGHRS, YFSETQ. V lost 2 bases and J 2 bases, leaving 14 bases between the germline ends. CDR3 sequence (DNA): TGCGCCAGCAGCTTCCTTGGGGGAACGACCTACAATGAGCAGTTCTTC. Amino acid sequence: CASSFLGGTTYNEQFF.

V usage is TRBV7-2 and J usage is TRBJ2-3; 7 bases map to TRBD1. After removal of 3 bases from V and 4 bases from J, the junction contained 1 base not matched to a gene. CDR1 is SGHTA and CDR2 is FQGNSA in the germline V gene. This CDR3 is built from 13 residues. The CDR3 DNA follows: TGTGCCAGCAGCTTCCAGGGGGCAGATACGCAGTATTTT. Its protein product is CASSFQGADTQYF.

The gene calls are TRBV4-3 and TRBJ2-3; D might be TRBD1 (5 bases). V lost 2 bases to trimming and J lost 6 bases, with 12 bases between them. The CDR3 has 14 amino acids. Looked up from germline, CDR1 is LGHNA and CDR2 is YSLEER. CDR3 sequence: CASSQQGNGDTQYF. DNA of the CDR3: TGCGCCAGCAGCCAACAGGGAAACGGGGATACGCAGTATTTT.

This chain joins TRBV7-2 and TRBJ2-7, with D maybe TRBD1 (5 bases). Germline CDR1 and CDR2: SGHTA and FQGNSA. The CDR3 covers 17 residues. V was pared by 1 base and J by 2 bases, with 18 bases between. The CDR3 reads CASSLGRRGGKPYEQYF. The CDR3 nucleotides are TGTGCCAGCAGCTTAGGTCGTAGGGGCGGAAAACCCTACGAGCAGTACTTC. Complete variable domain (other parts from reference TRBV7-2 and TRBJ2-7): GAGVSQSPSNKVTEKGKDVELRCDPISGHTALYWYRQSLGQGLEFLIYFQGNSAPDKSGLPSDRFSAERTGGSVSTLTIQRTQQEDSAVYLCASSLGRRGGKPYEQYFGPGTRLTVT.

This CDR3 reads CASSFGDTEAFF. As DNA, the CDR3 is TGTGCCAGCAGCTTTGGGGACACTGAAGCTTTCTTT. The V and J genes are TRBV7-8 and TRBJ1-1; D call uncertain. The germline V and J ends were trimmed by 3 bases and 3 bases, with 5 bases remaining between them. CDR3 length: 12 residues. Germline V gene sequence: CDR1 SGHVS, CDR2 FQNEAQ. The whole variable domain, remainder taken from reference TRBV7-8 and TRBJ1-1, is GAGVSQSPRYKVAKRGQDVALRCDPISGHVSLFWYQQALGQGPEFLTYFQNEAQLDKSGLPSDRFFAERPEGSVSTLKIQRTQQEDSAVYLCASSFGDTEAFFGQGTRLTVV.

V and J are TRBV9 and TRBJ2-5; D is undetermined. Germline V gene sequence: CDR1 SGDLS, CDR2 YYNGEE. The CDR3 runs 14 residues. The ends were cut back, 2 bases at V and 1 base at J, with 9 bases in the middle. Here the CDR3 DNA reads TGTGCCAGCAGCGTCGGGCAACCCCAAGAGACCCAGTACTTC. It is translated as CASSVGQPQETQYF.

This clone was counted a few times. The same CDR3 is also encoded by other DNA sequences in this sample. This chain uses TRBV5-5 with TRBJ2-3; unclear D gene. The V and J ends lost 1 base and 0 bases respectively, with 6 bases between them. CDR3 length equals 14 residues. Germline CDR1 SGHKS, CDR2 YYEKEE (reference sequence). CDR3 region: CASSLLRSTDTQYF. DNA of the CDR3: TGTGCCAGCAGCTTGCTTCGGAGCACAGATACGCAGTATTTT. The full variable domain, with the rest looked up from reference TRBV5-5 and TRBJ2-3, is DAGVTQSPTHLIKTRGQQVTLRCSPISGHKSVSWYQQVLGQGPQFIFQYYEKEERGRGNFPDRFSARQFPNYSSELNVNALLLGDSALYLCASSLLRSTDTQYFGPGTRLTVL.

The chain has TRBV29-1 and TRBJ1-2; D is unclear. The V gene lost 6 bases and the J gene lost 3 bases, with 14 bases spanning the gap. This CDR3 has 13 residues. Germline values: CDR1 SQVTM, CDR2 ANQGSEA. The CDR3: CSVASGVDYGYTF. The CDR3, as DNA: TGCAGCGTCGCGTCAGGAGTGGACTATGGCTACACCTTC.

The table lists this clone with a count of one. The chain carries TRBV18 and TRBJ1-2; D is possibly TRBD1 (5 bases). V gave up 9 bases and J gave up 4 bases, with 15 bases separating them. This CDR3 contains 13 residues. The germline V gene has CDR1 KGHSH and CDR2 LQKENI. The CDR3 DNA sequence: TGTGCCAGTTCCAGTGGACAAGCCTATGGCTACACCTTC. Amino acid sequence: CASSSGQAYGYTF.

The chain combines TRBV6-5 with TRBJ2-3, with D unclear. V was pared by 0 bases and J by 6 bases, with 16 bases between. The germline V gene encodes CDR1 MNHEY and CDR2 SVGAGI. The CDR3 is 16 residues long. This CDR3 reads CASSYSGFRPRDTQYF. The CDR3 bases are TGTGCCAGCAGTTACTCGGGTTTTCGCCCCCGGGATACGCAGTATTTT.

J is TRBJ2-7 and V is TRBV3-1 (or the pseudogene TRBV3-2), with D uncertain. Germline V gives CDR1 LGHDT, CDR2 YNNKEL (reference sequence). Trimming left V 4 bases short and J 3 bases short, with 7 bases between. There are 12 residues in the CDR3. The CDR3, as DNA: TGTGCCAGCAGCCGGGCCGGCTACGAGCAGTACTTC. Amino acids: CASSRAGYEQYF.

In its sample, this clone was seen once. The CDR3 bases are TGTGCCAGCGCCAGGGGGCCTGGAAACACCATATATTTT. Translating gives CASARGPGNTIYF. The chain is built from TRBV2 and TRBJ1-3; 8 nucleotides line up with TRBD1. Germline V lookup: CDR1 SNHLY, CDR2 FYNNEI. The junction had 2 bases not matched to a gene; V was cut back by 8 bases and J by 2 bases. The CDR3 runs to 13 residues. Full variable domain (rest looked up from reference TRBV2 and TRBJ1-3): EPEVTQTPSHQVTQMGQEVILRCVPISNHLYFYWYRQILGQKVEFLVSFYNNEISEKSEIFDDQFSVERPDGSNFTLKIRSTKLEDSAMYFCASARGPGNTIYFGEGSWLTVV.